The 22 T cell receptor beta chains in this list originate from one sample, sequenced in a study of T cells in Graves' hyperthyroidism and ophthalmopathy. The source material, RNA transcripts, was used to amplify TCR beta CDR3 regions. The HTBI primer set was used in a first-round RT-PCR of the TCR CDR3. One entry per CDR3 protein, called by TCRdb with MiXCR from the multiplex PCR reads. Here the sample spans around 690,000 distinct CDR3 sequences, around 15% being singletons. Material for sequencing was blood. The receptors stem from a man aged 50 to 60 with Graves' hyperthyroidism.

This clonotype was counted at least ten times. This chain joins TRBV9 and TRBJ2-5; a possible D gene is TRBD1 (5 bases). With 0 bases removed from V and 5 bases from J, the gap between germline ends came to 11 bases. The CDR3 runs 14 residues. Germline V gene lookup returns CDR1 SGDLS and CDR2 YYNGEE. The CDR3 here is CASSVEGARETQYF. The CDR3 DNA reads as TGTGCCAGCAGCGTAGAAGGGGCGCGGGAGACCCAGTACTTC.

The V call is TRBV18, the J call TRBJ2-7; D unclear. CDR1 is KGHSH, CDR2 LQKENI, per germline. V was shortened by 4 bases and J by 2 bases, with 12 bases between the two germline ends. This CDR3 has 14 residues. The CDR3 loop is CASSLQDQTYEQYF. The CDR3 coding sequence is TGTGCCAGCTCACTCCAGGACCAAACCTACGAGCAGTACTTC.

This clonotype was counted at least ten times. The chain joins TRBV10-3 to TRBJ2-3; 12 bases line up with TRBD2. The CDR3 has 14 amino acids. V dropped 10 bases and J dropped 3; count of bases not matched to a gene: 5. Germline CDR1 is ENHRY and CDR2 is SYGVKD. For the CDR3, the DNA is TGTGCCACTGCCCTAGCGGGAGGGACAGATACGCAGTATTTT. Its translation is CATALAGGTDTQYF.

This clonotype was recorded many times. The chain is built from TRBV28 and TRBJ2-7; the D is unclear. The CDR3 loop spans 12 amino acids. Trimming cost V 4 bases and J 7 bases, with 11 bases left between them. Germline-derived CDR1 and CDR2 are MDHEN and SYDVKM. CDR3 sequence (DNA): TGTGCCAGCAGTTCTCCGACACTGGAGCAGTACTTC. Translating gives CASSSPTLEQYF.

The rearrangement links TRBV20-1 to TRBJ2-5, with unresolved D. With 4 bases removed from V and 5 bases from J, the gap between germline ends came to 11 bases. This CDR3 comprises 12 residues. Per germline, CDR1 DFQATT and CDR2 SNEGSKA (reference sequence). The CDR3 spells CSAMDLWETQYF. The CDR3 DNA is TGCAGTGCTATGGACCTGTGGGAGACCCAGTACTTC.

This clonotype was observed a few times. The chain recombines TRBV20-1 with TRBJ2-7; D is ambiguous. The germline CDR1 and CDR2 sequences are DFQATT and SNEGSKA (reference sequence). The CDR3 is made up of 13 amino acids. V gave up 0 bases and J gave up 1 base, with 7 bases separating them. The DNA of the CDR3 is TGCAGTGCTAGAGATGGCAGATCCTACGAGCAGTACTTC. Protein product: CSARDGRSYEQYF.

This clonotype showed up many times. The chain combines TRBV2 with TRBJ2-1; 9 nucleotides align to TRBD2. V lost 7 bases and J lost 4; bases outside the gene matches: 5. The CDR3 runs to 14 residues. CDR1 and CDR2 (germline): SNHLY, FYNNEI. Written as DNA, the CDR3 is TGTGCCAGCAACTGGCTAGCGGGGTACAATGAGCAGTTCTTC. It specifies CASNWLAGYNEQFF.

This clonotype was detected many times. The CDR3 region has the DNA TGCGCCAGCAGCCCCCGGGCGGGAATGTACAATGAGCAGTTCTTC. This encodes CASSPRAGMYNEQFF. The rearrangement links TRBV10-2 to TRBJ2-1, with a weak D call TRBD2 (6 bases). This CDR3 has 15 amino acids. V lost 6 bases, J lost 4 bases, and 16 bases lay in between. The germline CDR1 and CDR2 sequences are WSHSY and SAAADI.

This clonotype has at least ten counts. The V gene is TRBV7-2, the J gene TRBJ2-1, with no clear D. Trimming removed 1 base at V and 0 bases at J, with 7 bases between. Germline V gene data show CDR1 as SGHTA and CDR2 as FQGNSA. CDR3 size: 15 residues. CDR3 DNA sequence: TGTGCCAGCAGCTTAGGTTCGCGCTCCTACAATGAGCAGTTCTTC. It encodes CASSLGSRSYNEQFF.

The sample holds many counts of this clonotype. The V gene is TRBV10-3, the J gene TRBJ2-2; 8 bases line up with TRBD2. The CDR3 runs to 17 residues. Germline V CDR1 and CDR2: ENHRY, SYGVKD. V was clipped by 0 bases and J by 4 bases; unmatched bases: 7. As DNA, the CDR3 is TGTGCCATCAGTGAGTCCCCGGTAGCGGGATCCACCGGGGAGCTGTTTTTT. Protein product: CAISESPVAGSTGELFF.

This clonotype was counted ten times or more. The chain joins TRBV28 to TRBJ1-1; D is possibly TRBD1 (5 bases). The CDR3 contains 14 residues. Trimming left V 7 bases short and J 0 bases short, with 12 bases between. CDR1 is MDHEN and CDR2 is SYDVKM in the germline V gene. Here the CDR3 reads CASKGRKMNTEAFF. The CDR3 DNA sequence: TGTGCCAGCAAGGGGAGAAAGATGAACACTGAAGCTTTCTTT.

This clonotype appeared many times. The rearrangement links TRBV20-1 to TRBJ2-1; perhaps TRBD1 as D (5 bases). Germline assignment: CDR1 DFQATT and CDR2 SNEGSKA (reference sequence). There are 11 residues in the CDR3. V was clipped by 4 bases and J by 9 bases, with 10 bases between them. The CDR3 DNA is TGCAGTGCTACCCTACAGGTTGAGCAGTTCTTC. It is translated as CSATLQVEQFF.

With regard to this clonotype: The junction departs from germline at one end; a sequencing error may be responsible. The chain carries TRBV24-1 and TRBJ2-1; TRBD1 aligns across 8 bases. There are 13 residues in the CDR3. Germline CDR1 KGHDR, CDR2 SFDVKD. In DNA form, the CDR3 reads TGTGCCGCCAGGACTGGACAGGGCAATGAGCAGTTCTTC. Amino acid sequence: CAARTGQGNEQFF.

The chain uses TRBV10-1 and TRBJ2-1; D might be TRBD2 (5 bases). This CDR3 has 14 amino acids. The V gene lost 4 bases and the J gene lost 7 bases, with 14 bases spanning the gap. Germline V gene data show CDR1 as WNHNN and CDR2 as SYGVQD (reference sequence). The CDR3 sequence: CASSVGLRGNEQFF. DNA for the CDR3: TGCGCCAGCAGTGTCGGACTCCGAGGGAATGAGCAGTTCTTC.

This clonotype was seen many times. The rearrangement links TRBV27 to TRBJ1-2, with D possibly TRBD1 on 5 matching bases. The CDR3 runs to 13 residues. Germline V gene data show CDR1 as MNHEY and CDR2 as SMNVEV (reference sequence). V lost 3 bases and J 8 bases, leaving 13 bases between the germline ends. The CDR3 here is CASSFRAGFGYTF. Written as DNA, the CDR3 is TGTGCCAGCAGTTTTCGGGCAGGGTTCGGCTACACCTTC.

This clonotype was seen at least ten times. Compared with germline, one end of the junction differs, possibly owing to a read error. This rearrangement joins TRBV5-1 to TRBJ2-7; D remains ambiguous. CDR1 SGHRS and CDR2 YFSETQ come from the germline V gene. The CDR3 has 13 amino acids. The CDR3 DNA follows: TGTGCCAGCAGCTTAGGCAGTACCTACGAGCAGTACTTC. Protein: CASSLGSTYEQYF.

This chain connects TRBV19 to TRBJ1-5, with D tentatively TRBD1 (5 bases). V shed 0 bases and J shed 7 bases, with 13 bases lying between them. CDR3 length: 15 amino acids. The germline V gene encodes CDR1 LNHDA and CDR2 SQIVND (reference sequence). This chain's CDR3 is CASSIDPGGRQPQHF. In nucleotides, the CDR3 is TGTGCCAGTAGTATAGATCCGGGGGGAAGGCAGCCCCAGCATTTT.

The sample holds a few counts of this clonotype. The chain recombines TRBV10-2 with TRBJ1-5; D call uncertain. V was clipped by 6 bases and J by 1 base, with 19 bases between them. CDR1 is WSHSY, CDR2 SAAADI, per germline. This CDR3 has 17 residues. CDR3 coding DNA: TGCGCCAGCAGCCTCATTGGGGTCGGGGTGAGCAATCAGCCCCAGCATTTT. It codes for CASSLIGVGVSNQPQHF.

This chain uses TRBV4-3 with TRBJ2-5; D is undetermined. V dropped 0 bases and J dropped 0 bases, with 14 bases sitting between them. The germline CDR1 and CDR2 sequences are LGHNA and YSLEER. The CDR3 has 17 residues. The CDR3 nucleotides read TGCGCCAGCAGCCAAGAATACTGGACCGAGTACCAAGAGACCCAGTACTTC. Translating it yields CASSQEYWTEYQETQYF.

Ten or more counts support this clonotype. The chain is built from TRBV2 and TRBJ2-5; maybe TRBD2 (5 bases). Germline CDR1 SNHLY, CDR2 FYNNEI. This CDR3 spans 16 amino acids. V lost 4 bases and J 1 base, leaving 16 bases between the germline ends. The CDR3 region is CASSVPFGGFQETQYF. CDR3 DNA sequence: TGTGCCAGCAGTGTCCCCTTCGGCGGGTTCCAAGAGACCCAGTACTTC.

In this sample, this clonotype turned up a few times. V gene TRBV10-1 combines with J gene TRBJ1-1; D possibly corresponds to TRBD1 (6 bases). The germline CDR1 and CDR2 sequences are WNHNN and SYGVQD (reference sequence). The CDR3 has 14 amino acids. V lost 3 bases, J lost 3 bases, and 11 bases lay in between. In nucleotides, the CDR3 is TGCGCCAGCAGTGACAACAGGGCTTACACTGAAGCTTTCTTT. It is translated as CASSDNRAYTEAFF.

Comment on this clonotype: A much bigger clone sits one base away, suggesting this may be a read error. The chain employs TRBV2 and TRBJ1-2; 10 bases line up with TRBD1. Germline-derived CDR1 and CDR2 are SNHLY and FYNNEI. The V segment lost 1 base and the J segment 4 bases; nucleotides outside the gene matches: 0. The CDR3 runs to 14 residues. This chain's CDR3 is CASSEGTGGYGYTF. CDR3 coding DNA: TGTGCCAGCAGTGAAGGGACAGGGGGCTATGGCTACACCTTC.